This TCR beta chain was sequenced for a study of blood T cell repertoires in COVID-19. Study in general: The United States, Italy and Spain were the sources of the acute and convalescent COVID-19 samples. T cells, B-cell-depleted T cells, or PBMCs provided the cDNA or gDNA that served as material.

CDR1 MGHDK and CDR2 SYGVNS come from the germline V gene. CDR3 length: 13 amino acids. V was clipped by 7 bases and J by 6 bases; unmatched bases: 7. Authors' methods: Estimates of nucleated cell counts were drawn from the amplification of reference gene primers. Assay used: immunoSEQ multiplex PCR; TCRdb lists only in-frame clones, some missing. V, J and clone size reflect that table, while D and trimming were determined from the DNA. The sample includes roughly 120,000 clones, 76% seen only once; the top ten take less than 4%. This receptor was taken from an elderly woman with acute or convalescent COVID-19. The V and J genes are TRBV25-1 and TRBJ1-2; 8 bases fit TRBD1. The sequencing sample was made of peripheral blood. This CDR3 is CASTLTGADGYTF. CDR3 DNA sequence: TGTGCCAGCACTTTGACAGGGGCCGATGGCTACACCTTC.